The 2 T cell receptor beta chains below come from one sample, sequenced in a study of blood T cells in healthy people across ages. The use of a sample-barcoded 5' primer and a J-beta primer mix characterized a second PCR of 7 to 11 cycles. TCRdb re-called the 5' RACE reads with MiXCR, one entry per CDR3 protein. This table has approximately 1.5 million distinct CDR3 sequences, around 36% appearing once. The specimen sequenced was blood. The receptors were sampled from a woman in her twenties or thirties in good health.

This sequence joins TRBV12-3 or TRBV12-4 and TRBJ2-1; D possibly corresponds to TRBD2 (6 bases). V dropped 3 bases and J dropped 11 bases, with 11 bases sitting between them. This CDR3 is 12 amino acids long. The CDR3 region has the DNA TGTGCCAGCAGTTTGAACGGGAGAAAGCAGTTCTTC. Protein product: CASSLNGRKQFF.

J is TRBJ2-1 and V is TRBV6-5, with 7 nucleotides matching TRBD1. The germline V gene encodes CDR1 MNHEY and CDR2 SVGAGI. CDR3 length: 12 residues. J lost 9 bases, V lost 10 bases, and 9 bases had no gene match. The chain's CDR3 is CATRGIRGEQFF. CDR3 in DNA: TGTGCCACCAGGGGGATACGTGGTGAGCAGTTCTTC.